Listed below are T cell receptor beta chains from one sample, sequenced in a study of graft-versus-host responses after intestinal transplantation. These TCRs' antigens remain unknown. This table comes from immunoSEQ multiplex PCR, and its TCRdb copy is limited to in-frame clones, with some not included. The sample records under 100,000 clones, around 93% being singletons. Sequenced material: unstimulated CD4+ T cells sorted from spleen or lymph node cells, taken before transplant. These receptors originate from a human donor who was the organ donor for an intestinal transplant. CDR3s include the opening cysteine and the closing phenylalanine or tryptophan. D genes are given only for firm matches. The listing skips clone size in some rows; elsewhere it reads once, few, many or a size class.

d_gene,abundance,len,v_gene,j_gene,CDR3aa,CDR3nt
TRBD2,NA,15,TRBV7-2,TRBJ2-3,CASSFGGGGTDTQYF,TGTGCCAGCAGCTTTGGCGGGGGGGGCACAGATACGCAGTATTTT
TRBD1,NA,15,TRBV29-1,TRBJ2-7,CSVHLGGQGTYEQYF,TGCAGCGTCCATCTCGGGGGACAGGGGACCTACGAGCAGTACTTC
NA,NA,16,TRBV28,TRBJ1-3,CASSLRPGAFGNTIYF,TGTGCCAGCAGTTTACGTCCCGGGGCGTTTGGGAACACCATATATTTT
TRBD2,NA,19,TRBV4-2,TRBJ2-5,CASSQDYYGLAGPQETQYF,TGTGCCAGCAGCCAAGATTATTATGGCCTAGCGGGACCTCAAGAGACCCAGTACTTC
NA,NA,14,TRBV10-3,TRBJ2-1,CAISGTTRDNEQFF,TGTGCCATCAGTGGGACGACGCGCGACAATGAGCAGTTCTTC
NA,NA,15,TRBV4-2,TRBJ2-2,CASSPGEGNTGELFF,TGTGCCAGCAGCCCCGGTGAAGGCAACACCGGGGAGCTGTTTTTT
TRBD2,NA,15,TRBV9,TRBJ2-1,CASSSSGGFYNEQFF,TGTGCCAGCAGCTCTAGCGGGGGATTCTACAATGAGCAGTTCTTC
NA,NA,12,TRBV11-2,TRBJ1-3,CASSSGSDTIYF,TGTGCCAGCAGCTCCGGATCGGACACCATATATTTT
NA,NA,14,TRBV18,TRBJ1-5,CASSPQQVNQPQHF,TGTGCCAGCTCACCACAACAGGTCAATCAGCCCCAGCATTTT
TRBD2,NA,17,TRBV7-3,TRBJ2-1,CASSSMTSGGPYNEQFF,TGTGCCAGCAGCTCAATGACTAGCGGGGGTCCCTACAATGAGCAGTTCTTC
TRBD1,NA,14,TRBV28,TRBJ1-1,CASSSQGRAVSAFF,TGTGCCAGCAGTTCACAGGGGCGGGCTGTTAGCGCTTTCTTT
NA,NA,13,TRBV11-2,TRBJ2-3,CASSRTLVDTQYF,TGTGCCAGCTCCCGGACCCTTGTTGATACGCAGTATTTT
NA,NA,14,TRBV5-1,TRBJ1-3,CASREGNSGNTIYF,TGCGCCAGCAGGGAGGGAAACTCTGGAAACACCATATATTTT
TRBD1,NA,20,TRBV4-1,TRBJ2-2,CASSQSTMKMDRGDTGELFF,TGCGCCAGCAGCCAGTCCACTATGAAAATGGACAGGGGTGACACCGGGGAGCTGTTTTTT
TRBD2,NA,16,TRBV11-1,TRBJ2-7,CASSLDLGTNSYEQYF,TGTGCCAGCAGCTTAGATCTAGGGACTAACTCCTACGAGCAGTACTTC
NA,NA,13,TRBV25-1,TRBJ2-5,CASSDRGLGTQYF,TGTGCCAGCAGCGACCGGGGGCTGGGGACCCAGTACTTC
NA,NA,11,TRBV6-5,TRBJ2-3,CASINLDTQYF,TGTGCCAGCATCAACCTCGATACGCAGTATTTT
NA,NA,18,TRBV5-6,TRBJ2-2,CASTWGFSGRANAGELFF,TGTGCCAGCACCTGGGGTTTTTCGGGCAGGGCAAACGCCGGGGAGCTGTTTTTT
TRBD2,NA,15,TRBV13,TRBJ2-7,CASSLAEPGGDEQYF,TGTGCCAGCAGCTTAGCCGAGCCGGGGGGGGACGAGCAGTACTTC
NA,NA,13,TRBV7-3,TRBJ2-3,CASSLFPTDTQYF,TGTGCCAGCAGCCTATTCCCAACAGATACGCAGTATTTT
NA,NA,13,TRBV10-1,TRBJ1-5,CASSGGSNQPQHF,TGCGCCAGCAGTGGAGGATCCAATCAGCCCCAGCATTTT
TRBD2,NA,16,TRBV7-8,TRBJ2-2,CASSRKTSGGTGELFF,TGTGCCAGCAGCCGGAAAACTAGCGGGGGGACCGGGGAGCTGTTTTTT
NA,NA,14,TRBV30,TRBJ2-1,CAWSVRLDYNEQFF,TGTGCCTGGAGTGTACGTCTAGACTACAATGAGCAGTTCTTC
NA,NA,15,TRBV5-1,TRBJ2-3,CASSLVSSSEDTQYF,TGCGCCAGCAGCTTGGTGTCTAGCTCTGAGGATACGCAGTATTTT
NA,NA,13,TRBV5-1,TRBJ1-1,CASSLESAYEAFF,TGCGCCAGCAGCTTGGAGTCAGCATATGAAGCTTTCTTT
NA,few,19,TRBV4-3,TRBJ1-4,CASSQGRTSGDKSNEKLFF,TGCGCCAGCAGCCAAGGCCGCACATCCGGGGATAAGTCTAATGAAAAACTGTTTTTT